This TCR beta chain stems from a study of beta chain features in type 1 diabetes. Study-wide results and limits: TCRB CDR3s were moderately but significantly shorter in Type 1 diabetes patients in all four CD4+ subsets.

As every portion of the isolated RNA was reverse transcribed, the sequencing read expressed TCRB transcripts. TCRdb's copy holds only in-frame clones and misses some; the assay was immunoSEQ multiplex PCR. The sample records about 340,000 clones, roughly 13% being singletons. Points on this clone: Its antigen is undetermined.

This CDR3 is 14 amino acids long. Trimming took 6 bases from V and 4 from J, leaving 12 bases between them. CDR1 and CDR2 (germline): LNHDA, SQIVND (reference sequence). Source material: naive CD4+ T cells from blood. The receptor's source is a woman under 30 with type 1 diabetes. The chain has TRBV19 and TRBJ2-2; D gene uncertain. CDR3 coding DNA: TGTGCCAGTAGCAGTGCCAGGCCCACCGGGGAGCTGTTTTTT. Translated, it gives CASSSARPTGELFF.